Sequencing of this T cell receptor beta chain was carried out in a study of T cell responses to AZD1222 COVID-19 vaccine. Points on this clone: Its specificity is unknown.

Profiled with immunoSEQ multiplex PCR; TCRdb holds only in-frame clones, not every one. This table holds 150,000 or so clones, around 89% found once. Findings and caveats of the study: White British donors predominated, females outnumbered males, and clonal diversity was possibly underestimated. It was only after the peak T cell response that any repertoires were sampled.

CDR1 is SGHTA and CDR2 is FQGNSA in the germline V gene. The CDR3 extends over 16 amino acids. Trimming took off 5 bases at V and 7 bases at J, with 23 bases between the two ends. The sequence was obtained from an adult in good health. The chain links TRBV7-2 to TRBJ1-2; D gene ambiguous. This sample comprised peripheral blood, obtained on day 0 of AZD1222 vaccination. For the CDR3, the DNA is TGTGCCAGCAGCAAAAGACACCAAGCCCGGTTGGGTGGCTACACCTTC. Protein: CASSKRHQARLGGYTF.